The 31 T cell receptor beta chains listed next were all sequenced from one sample in a study of T-cell memory formation after mild COVID-19. TCRdb analysed the 5' RACE reads with MiXCR anew, one entry per CDR3 protein. Of fewer than 250,000 distinct CDR3 sequences in the sample, roughly 30% were seen once. The sample was PBMCs or a T cell subset sorted from them (not recorded which). Receptors originate from an adult woman who had mild COVID-19 (a few samples of this study predate the infection). Cell type and time point are not known.

The sample holds a few counts of this clonotype. V usage is TRBV30 and J usage is TRBJ1-1; tentative D call: TRBD1 (6 bases). V lost 4 bases to trimming and J lost 2 bases, with 20 bases between them. This CDR3 comprises 16 residues. Germline V lookup: CDR1 GTSNPN, CDR2 SVGIG (reference sequence). The CDR3 DNA is TGTGCCTGGAAAGGACCCCCCGCGGGGGGCAACACTGAAGCTTTCTTT. Encoded protein: CAWKGPPAGGNTEAFF.

The J gene is TRBJ1-1, the V gene TRBV3-1; 8 nucleotides match TRBD1. The CDR3 is made up of 13 amino acids. Germline V gene lookup returns CDR1 LGHDT and CDR2 YNNKEL (reference sequence). The ends lost 5 bases at V and 11 bases at J; junction bases unmatched: 10. CDR3 protein: CASSTQGEKKAFF. In nucleotides, the CDR3 is TGTGCCAGCAGCACACAGGGGGAAAAAAAGGCTTTCTTT. The complete variable domain, with remaining parts taken from reference TRBV3-1 and TRBJ1-1, reads DTAVSQTPKYLVTQMGNDKSIKCEQNLGHDTMYWYKQDSKKFLKIMFSYNNKELIINETVPNRFSPKSPDKAHLNLHINSLELGDSAVYFCASSTQGEKKAFFGQGTRLTVV.

This clonotype occurred a few times. V usage is TRBV29-1 and J usage is TRBJ2-3; either TRBD1 or TRBD2 may fit D (6 bases each). Germline loops: CDR1 SQVTM, CDR2 ANQGSEA. V lost 0 bases, J lost 5 bases, and 18 bases lay in between. The CDR3 is 16 residues long. DNA for the CDR3: TGCAGCGTTGAAGATCGTTACAGGGAGGTGATAGATACGCAGTATTTT. It specifies CSVEDRYREVIDTQYF.

This chain links TRBV4-1 with TRBJ2-3; tentatively, D is TRBD2 (6 bases). The V and J ends lost 0 bases and 1 base respectively, with 11 bases between them. The germline V gene has CDR1 MGHRA and CDR2 YSYEKL. The CDR3 consists of 16 residues. The CDR3 spells CASSQDGTPGTDTQYF. CDR3 sequence (DNA): TGCGCCAGCAGCCAAGATGGGACTCCTGGCACAGATACGCAGTATTTT.

CDR3 nucleotides: TGTGCCAGCAGCCCGGACAGACTAAGCAATCAGCCCCAGCATTTT. Amino acids: CASSPDRLSNQPQHF. The J gene is TRBJ1-5, the V gene TRBV9; D may be TRBD1 (6 bases). The length of the CDR3 is 15 residues. Trimming took 4 bases from V and 1 from J, leaving 12 bases between them. Germline V gives CDR1 SGDLS, CDR2 YYNGEE.

This chain's CDR3 is CGVNEQFF. In DNA form, the CDR3 reads TGTGGAGTGAATGAGCAGTTCTTC. The V gene is TRBV7-9, the J gene TRBJ2-1; the D is unclear. This CDR3 spans 8 amino acids. CDR1 is SEHNR and CDR2 is FQNEAQ in the germline V gene (reference sequence).

The chain is built from TRBV30 and TRBJ2-3, with TRBD1 matching 11 bases. The ends lost 4 bases at V and 3 bases at J; junction bases unmatched: 9. The CDR3 runs 16 residues. CDR1 and CDR2 (germline): GTSNPN, SVGIG (reference sequence). The CDR3 DNA sequence: TGTGCCTGGATAAGGACAGGGGGCACGACTACAGATACGCAGTATTTT. It codes for CAWIRTGGTTTDTQYF.

The DNA for the CDR3 is TGTGCCAGCAGCTTTTACCCCCAGACAGGGGTCAATAACACTGAAGCTTTCTTT. Translated, it gives CASSFYPQTGVNNTEAFF. V and J are TRBV11-3 and TRBJ1-1, with 8 bases aligning to TRBD1. Germline CDR1 and CDR2: SGHNT and YENEEA. Unmatched junction bases numbered 14, after V lost 3 bases and J lost 2 bases. CDR3 length: 18 residues.

V is TRBV24-1 and J is TRBJ2-7; D gene ambiguous. This CDR3 has 13 amino acids. Germline CDR1 KGHDR, CDR2 SFDVKD. Trimming took 1 base from V and 6 from J, leaving 9 bases between them. Here the CDR3 reads CATSDFTISEQYF. As DNA, the CDR3 is TGTGCCACCAGTGATTTCACAATCTCCGAGCAGTACTTC.

V and J are TRBV5-1 and TRBJ2-7; weak D call: TRBD1 (7 bases). Germline V gene data show CDR1 as SGHRS and CDR2 as YFSETQ. V dropped 0 bases and J dropped 6 bases, with 13 bases sitting between them. The CDR3 has 14 residues. CDR3 nucleotide sequence: TGCGCCAGCAGCTTGGATACAGGGGAGGTCGAGCAGTACTTC. Translated: CASSLDTGEVEQYF. Filled out from reference TRBV5-1 and TRBJ2-7, the complete variable domain reads KAGVTQTPRYLIKTRGQQVTLSCSPISGHRSVSWYQQTPGQGLQFLFEYFSETQRNKGNFPGRFSGRQFSNSRSEMNVSTLELGDSALYLCASSLDTGEVEQYFGPGTRLTVT.

J is TRBJ2-7 and V is TRBV6-2 or TRBV6-3; 8 bases are a match to TRBD2. The CDR3 covers 14 residues. Germline trimming cut 7 bases from V and 5 bases from J; bases unmatched to any gene: 10. Germline V gives CDR1 MNHEY, CDR2 SVGEGT. For the CDR3, the DNA is TGTGCCAGCACCCCCGGGGGGGCTATCAACGAGCAGTACTTC. Protein: CASTPGGAINEQYF.

The rearrangement joins TRBV18 to TRBJ2-3; 14 nucleotides match TRBD2. After removal of 1 base from V and 1 base from J, the junction contained 4 bases not matched to a gene. Germline V CDR1 and CDR2: KGHSH, LQKENI. CDR3 length: 18 residues. CDR3 coding DNA: TGTGCCAGCTCACCACGTCCGGGACTAGCGGGGGGCACAGATACGCAGTATTTT. Residues: CASSPRPGLAGGTDTQYF.

This clonotype has a handful of counts. The gene calls are TRBV13 and TRBJ2-5; no clear D. The V end lost 5 bases, the J end lost 4 bases, and 14 bases lay between the germline ends. The germline gives CDR1 PRHDT, CDR2 FYEKMQ (reference sequence). The CDR3 loop spans 14 amino acids. CDR3 residues: CASSLRVSGETQYF. The CDR3 DNA follows: TGTGCCAGCAGCCTTCGGGTCTCCGGAGAGACCCAGTACTTC.

This clonotype appeared a few times. The V call is TRBV14, the J call TRBJ1-1; D unclear. Trimming removed 1 base from V and 11 bases from J, with 8 bases in between. The germline gives CDR1 SGHDN, CDR2 FVKESK. The CDR3 runs to 11 residues. This CDR3 reads CASSQGYSAFF. CDR3 sequence (DNA): TGTGCCAGCAGCCAAGGATATAGTGCTTTCTTT.

This clonotype was counted a few times. J is TRBJ2-7 and V is TRBV20-1; 12 positions agree with TRBD2. Germline CDR1 is DFQATT and CDR2 is SNEGSKA (reference sequence). V shed 5 bases and J 1 base; nucleotides not matched to a gene: 15. The CDR3 spans 18 residues. The CDR3 DNA is TGCAGTGCTCAGACTAGCGGGAGCCCGTATGCTAGATCCTACGAGCAGTACTTC. Its protein is CSAQTSGSPYARSYEQYF.

The V and J genes are TRBV11-3 and TRBJ2-7, with 10 nucleotides matching TRBD1. The CDR3 has 15 amino acids. The V gene end was trimmed by 5 bases and the J gene end by 8 bases; junction bases not matched to a gene: 12. Germline V lookup: CDR1 SGHNT, CDR2 YENEEA. Here the CDR3 reads CASSLTGGSPPKQYF. For the CDR3, the DNA is TGTGCCAGCAGCCTGACAGGGGGCTCCCCCCCGAAGCAGTACTTC.

This clonotype was seen a handful of times. The chain recombines TRBV18 with TRBJ2-3; TRBD2 agrees at 7 bases. Germline CDR1 reads KGHSH; CDR2 reads LQKENI. This CDR3 has 17 amino acids. The junction had 11 bases not matched to a gene; V was cut back by 5 bases and J by 0 bases. CDR3: CASSSRPGGYSTDTQYF. CDR3 nucleotide sequence: TGTGCCAGCTCATCCAGACCCGGGGGGTATAGCACAGATACGCAGTATTTT.

The chain combines TRBV10-3 with TRBJ2-1; TRBD2 matches 8 bases. Losses at the gene ends were 10 bases for V and 6 bases for J; bases not matched to a gene: 8. This CDR3 comprises 13 residues. Germline V gives CDR1 ENHRY, CDR2 SYGVKD. CDR3 bases: TGTGCCAGCCGGGGGGGCAATGGCAATGAGCAGTTCTTC. It specifies CASRGGNGNEQFF.

The V call is TRBV20-1, the J call TRBJ2-1; no definite D call. The V and J ends lost 5 bases and 8 bases respectively, with 28 bases between them. The germline gives CDR1 DFQATT, CDR2 SNEGSKA (reference sequence). CDR3 length: 17 residues. CDR3 DNA sequence: TGCAGTGCTCCCAAAATTTCCCCCACCTTCGTGGCGGATGAGCAGTTCTTC. This encodes CSAPKISPTFVADEQFF.

The rearrangement joins TRBV7-9 to TRBJ1-1, with D hard to call. With 4 bases removed from V and 6 bases from J, the gap between germline ends came to 12 bases. The CDR3 consists of 13 residues. Germline V gene lookup returns CDR1 SEHNR and CDR2 FQNEAQ (reference sequence). CDR3 in amino acids: CASSSPTRAEAFF. In DNA form, the CDR3 reads TGTGCCAGCAGCTCCCCCACCCGCGCTGAAGCTTTCTTT.

V usage is TRBV7-9 and J usage is TRBJ2-7, with D tentatively TRBD2 (5 bases). The CDR3 runs 14 residues. Trimming took 6 bases from V and 5 from J, leaving 17 bases between them. Germline V CDR1 and CDR2: SEHNR, FQNEAQ (reference sequence). CDR3 in DNA: TGTGCCAGCAGAGCAATAGCGACTGGGGACGAGCAGTACTTC. Residues: CASRAIATGDEQYF.

This clonotype was observed a few times. The chain recombines TRBV27 with TRBJ1-1, with TRBD1 matching over 11 bases. V trimming: 6 bases; J trimming: 4 bases; junction bases outside the gene matches: 4. The CDR3 is made up of 14 amino acids. Germline V gene data show CDR1 as MNHEY and CDR2 as SMNVEV (reference sequence). CDR3 residues: CASRDRGLRTEAFF. The CDR3 DNA follows: TGTGCCAGCAGGGACAGGGGGCTTCGCACTGAAGCTTTCTTT.

This chain connects TRBV6-2 or TRBV6-3 to TRBJ2-1; TRBD2 matches at 7 bases. Germline lookup yields CDR1 MNHEY and CDR2 SVGEGT. This CDR3 is 14 amino acids long. V lost 7 bases to trimming and J lost 4 bases; unmatched junction nucleotides: 7. The CDR3 is CASIGGIPYNEQFF. Written as DNA, the CDR3 is TGTGCCAGCATCGGGGGGATACCGTACAATGAGCAGTTCTTC.

This clonotype was observed a few times. The V gene is TRBV29-1, the J gene TRBJ2-7, with D uncertain. The V gene's germline CDR1 is SQVTM and CDR2 ANQGSEA. The CDR3 has 12 residues. Trimming shortened V by 5 bases and J by 3 bases, and 11 bases separated the two germline ends. The CDR3 DNA reads as TGCAGCGTTTCCGAGACGAACTACGAGCAGTACTTC. Translated: CSVSETNYEQYF.

The chain has TRBV12-3 or TRBV12-4 and TRBJ1-1, with 9 bases aligning to TRBD1. This CDR3 is 15 amino acids long. V dropped 5 bases and J dropped 6; count of bases not matched to a gene: 10. The CDR3 loop reads CASSQQGAIGAEAFF. CDR3 coding DNA: TGTGCCAGCAGTCAACAGGGGGCAATAGGGGCTGAAGCTTTCTTT.

The chain combines TRBV7-6 with TRBJ1-4; D perhaps matches TRBD1 (5 bases). With 1 base removed from V and 3 bases from J, the gap between germline ends came to 9 bases. Germline CDR1 is SGHVS and CDR2 is FNYEAQ. This CDR3 is built from 15 residues. The CDR3 reads CASSLVGTPNEKLFF. In nucleotides, the CDR3 is TGTGCCAGCAGCTTAGTGGGGACCCCTAATGAAAAACTGTTTTTT.

This clonotype was observed a single time. CDR3 sequence: CASRQGDRDYGYTF. Written as DNA, the CDR3 is TGTGCCAGCAGACAGGGGGATCGCGACTATGGCTACACCTTC. The V and J genes are TRBV6-1 and TRBJ1-2, with 8 bases lining up with TRBD1. There are 14 residues in the CDR3. V lost 6 bases, J lost 3 bases, and 6 bases stayed unmatched. Germline CDR1 is MNHNS and CDR2 is SASEGT.

This clonotype has more than one count but fewer than ten. V is TRBV12-3 or TRBV12-4 and J is TRBJ2-7; D remains ambiguous. The CDR3 is 12 residues long. V dropped 3 bases and J dropped 4 bases, with 7 bases sitting between them. CDR3 nucleotides: TGTGCCAGCAGTTTTAAGGGATACGAGCAGTACTTC. This encodes CASSFKGYEQYF.

The rearrangement joins TRBV6-2 or TRBV6-3 to TRBJ2-7; D is ambiguous. The germline V and J ends were trimmed by 5 bases and 4 bases, with 6 bases remaining between them. This CDR3 region has 11 residues. Germline V gene data show CDR1 as MNHEY and CDR2 as SVGEGT. The CDR3 here is CASSESYEQYF. For the CDR3, the DNA is TGTGCCAGCAGTGAAAGTTACGAGCAGTACTTC.

Here the CDR3 DNA reads TGTGCCAGCAGCTCAACTCGTACTTCGGACATTCAGTACTTC. Translating it yields CASSSTRTSDIQYF. The rearrangement links TRBV2 to TRBJ2-4, with D unresolved. The length of the CDR3 is 14 residues. V lost 6 bases and J lost 8, with 17 bases in between. Germline V lookup: CDR1 SNHLY, CDR2 FYNNEI.

The rearrangement links TRBV18 to TRBJ2-7, with TRBD1 as a possible D gene (6 bases). Germline V gives CDR1 KGHSH, CDR2 LQKENI. This CDR3 region has 14 residues. The ends were cut back, 5 bases at V and 6 bases at J, with 17 bases in the middle. CDR3 residues: CASSEQGSSSEQYF. In nucleotides, the CDR3 is TGTGCCAGCTCAGAACAGGGTAGCAGCAGCGAGCAGTACTTC.